The 31 T cell receptor beta chains below come from one sample, sequenced in a study of graft-versus-host responses after intestinal transplantation. Profiling relied on immunoSEQ multiplex PCR, and the TCRdb table lists in-frame clones only, not all of them. The sample holds around 40,000 clones, roughly 95% seen once. What these receptors recognize is not known. The material was unstimulated CD4+ T cells sorted from spleen or lymph node cells, obtained before transplant. Source of these receptors: a human donor who was the organ donor for an intestinal transplant.

The rearrangement links TRBV5-5 to TRBJ2-5, with TRBD1 identical over 9 bases. The J call may be in error: the DNA end matches TRBJ2-7 better. The CDR3 totals 18 residues. Germline V gives CDR1 SGHKS, CDR2 YYEKEE (reference sequence). CDR3 sequence reads: CASSYDRGTSLPSYEQYF. The CDR3 DNA reads TGTGCCAGCAGCTACGACAGGGGGACATCCCTTCCCTCCTACGAGCAGTACTTC.

This clone was recorded once. The chain employs TRBV6-5 and TRBJ1-6; 10 nucleotides match TRBD1. The CDR3 loop spans 16 amino acids. V shed 4 bases, J shed 7 bases, and the junction held 7 bases outside the gene matches. CDR1 and CDR2 (germline): MNHEY, SVGAGI. CDR3 loop: CASSFRQGAYNSPLHF. Written as DNA, the CDR3 is TGTGCCAGCAGTTTCCGACAGGGGGCGTACAATTCACCCCTCCACTTT.

This sequence joins TRBV27 and TRBJ1-2; D gene uncertain. The V gene lost 2 bases and the J gene lost 4 bases, with 8 bases spanning the gap. The CDR3 loop spans 13 amino acids. Germline CDR1 and CDR2: MNHEY and SMNVEV (reference sequence). In DNA, the CDR3 is TGTGCCAGCAGTTTAGTGGCAACCTATGGCTACACCTTC. Its translation is CASSLVATYGYTF.

The gene calls are TRBV6-1 and TRBJ2-4, with D hard to call. Germline CDR1 is MNHNS and CDR2 is SASEGT. The CDR3 length is 13 residues. Trimming shortened V by 3 bases and J by 1 base, and 4 bases separated the two germline ends. DNA for the CDR3: TGTGCCAGCAGTGACAGGGCCAAAAACATTCAGTACTTC. Amino acid sequence: CASSDRAKNIQYF.

The rearrangement links TRBV7-2 to TRBJ1-4, with a tentative D call TRBD1 (6 bases). Trimming stripped 5 bases from V and 5 bases from J, with 15 bases between. Germline-derived CDR1 and CDR2 are SGHTA and FQGNSA. The CDR3 consists of 15 residues. The CDR3 loop is CASSRGGVSNEKLFF. CDR3 bases: TGTGCCAGCAGCCGAGGGGGGGTTTCGAATGAAAAACTGTTTTTT.

The V gene is TRBV4-3, the J gene TRBJ2-1, with TRBD2 matching 9 bases. Germline CDR1 LGHNA, CDR2 YSLEER. Unmatched junction bases numbered 7, after V lost 3 bases and J lost 1 base. This CDR3 has 17 amino acids. The CDR3 region is CASSHYGGGASYNEQFF. The CDR3 DNA reads TGCGCCAGCAGCCACTATGGCGGGGGGGCATCCTACAATGAGCAGTTCTTC.

The V and J genes are TRBV13 and TRBJ1-1; D is undetermined. Trimming pared 1 base from V and 1 base from J, leaving 13 bases between. CDR1 and CDR2 (germline): PRHDT, FYEKMQ (reference sequence). This CDR3 region has 16 residues. CDR3 amino acids: CASSLVTGKTNTEAFF. The CDR3 coding sequence is TGTGCCAGCAGCTTAGTAACCGGTAAGACGAACACTGAAGCTTTCTTT. Variable domain in full (rest from reference TRBV13 and TRBJ1-1): AAGVIQSPRHLIKEKRETATLKCYPIPRHDTVYWYQQGPGQDPQFLISFYEKMQSDKGSIPDRFSAQQFSDYHSELNMSSLELGDSALYFCASSLVTGKTNTEAFFGQGTRLTVV.

The chain combines TRBV7-9 with TRBJ1-2, with D maybe TRBD1 (6 bases). This CDR3 has 14 residues. V gave up 6 bases and J gave up 2 bases, with 13 bases separating them. Germline CDR1 reads SEHNR; CDR2 reads FQNEAQ (reference sequence). CDR3 DNA: TGTGCCAGCAGTGGGGGGCCCGGAAACTATGGCTACACCTTC. Translated: CASSGGPGNYGYTF.

This clone was detected once. This rearrangement joins TRBV5-1 to TRBJ1-5; D gene uncertain. The germline V and J ends were trimmed by 2 bases and 0 bases, with 6 bases remaining between them. Per germline, CDR1 SGHRS and CDR2 YFSETQ. The CDR3 has 14 residues. This CDR3 reads CASSFGDSNQPQHF. In nucleotides, the CDR3 is TGCGCCAGCAGCTTCGGAGATAGCAATCAGCCCCAGCATTTT.

The chain employs TRBV7-2 and TRBJ1-5, with 7 bases matching TRBD1. This CDR3 spans 14 amino acids. V shed 5 bases, J shed 1 base, and the junction held 2 bases outside the gene matches. Looked up from germline, CDR1 is SGHTA and CDR2 is FQGNSA. Written as DNA, the CDR3 is TGTGCCAGCAGCCTACAGGGGAGCAATCAGCCCCAGCATTTT. Encoded protein: CASSLQGSNQPQHF.

The genes are TRBV30 and TRBJ1-4, with D unclear. CDR1 and CDR2 (germline): GTSNPN, SVGIG (reference sequence). CDR3 length: 14 amino acids. V shed 0 bases and J shed 6 bases, with 11 bases lying between them. The CDR3 spells CAWSVRSGHEKLFF. Here the CDR3 DNA reads TGTGCCTGGAGTGTACGATCCGGACATGAAAAACTGTTTTTT.

This clone was observed a handful of times. This chain joins TRBV6-5 and TRBJ2-5; 14 positions match TRBD2. V lost 10 bases to trimming and J lost 5 bases; unmatched junction nucleotides: 6. CDR3 size: 14 residues. Germline V gene sequence: CDR1 MNHEY, CDR2 SVGAGI. The CDR3 DNA follows: TGTGCCACCCGACTAGCGGGGGGGCGGGAGACCCAGTACTTC. It is translated as CATRLAGGRETQYF.

The chain joins TRBV18 to TRBJ1-4; D unclear. The CDR3 is 13 residues long. CDR1 is KGHSH, CDR2 LQKENI, per germline. V lost 6 bases and J 7 bases, leaving 12 bases between the germline ends. CDR3 sequence: CASSREVVEKLFF. As DNA, the CDR3 is TGTGCCAGCTCGCGGGAGGTAGTTGAAAAACTGTTTTTT.

The chain carries TRBV7-9 and TRBJ1-3; 7 nucleotides line up with TRBD1. Germline lookup yields CDR1 SEHNR and CDR2 FQNEAQ (reference sequence). The CDR3 sequence is 14 residues long. Germline trimming cut 5 bases from V and 4 bases from J; bases unmatched to any gene: 5. This CDR3 is CASSTTGTGNTIYF. In nucleotides, the CDR3 is TGTGCCAGCAGCACGACAGGGACGGGAAACACCATATATTTT.

The V and J genes are TRBV2 and TRBJ1-6, with 9 positions matching TRBD1. Looked up from germline, CDR1 is SNHLY and CDR2 is FYNNEI. V was clipped by 4 bases and J by 16 bases; unmatched bases: 11. The CDR3 totals 14 residues. The DNA of the CDR3 is TGTGCCAGCAGTGTGGGGACAGGGCACTTGGGGCTCCACTTT. Encoded protein: CASSVGTGHLGLHF.

The chain combines TRBV7-3 with TRBJ2-3, with D perhaps being TRBD1 or TRBD2 (5 bases each). Germline V lookup: CDR1 SGHTA, CDR2 FQGTGA. V was cut by 2 bases and J by 6 bases, with 9 bases left in between. This CDR3 has 13 residues. The CDR3 is CASSLGTADTQYF. Here the CDR3 DNA reads TGTGCCAGCAGCTTAGGGACCGCGGATACGCAGTATTTT.

This clone appeared once. The chain couples TRBV5-4 to TRBJ1-5, with D maybe TRBD1 (5 bases). The CDR3 is made up of 13 amino acids. CDR1 and CDR2 (germline): SGHNT, YYREEE (reference sequence). The V and J ends lost 0 bases and 5 bases respectively, with 6 bases between them. CDR3 sequence (DNA): TGTGCCAGCAGCTTGGGGGGGGATCAGCCCCAGCATTTT. Its translation is CASSLGGDQPQHF.

The V and J genes are TRBV11-2 and TRBJ1-1; 9 bases match TRBD1. The V gene end was trimmed by 4 bases and the J gene end by 0 bases; junction bases not matched to a gene: 3. The CDR3 runs 15 residues. The germline CDR1 and CDR2 sequences are SGHAT and FQNNGV. CDR3 DNA: TGTGCCAGCAGCTGGGGGGACAGGGTGAACACTGAAGCTTTCTTT. Translation: CASSWGDRVNTEAFF. Full variable domain (missing parts from reference TRBV11-2 and TRBJ1-1): EAGVAQSPRYKIIEKRQSVAFWCNPISGHATLYWYQQILGQGPKLLIQFQNNGVVDDSQLPKDRFSAERLKGVDSTLKIQPAKLEDSAVYLCASSWGDRVNTEAFFGQGTRLTVV.

The V call is TRBV7-2, the J call TRBJ1-2; D remains ambiguous. Germline CDR1 SGHTA, CDR2 FQGNSA. The CDR3 length is 13 residues. V was trimmed by 4 bases and J by 0 bases, leaving 6 bases between them. This CDR3 is CASSSDPNYGYTF. The CDR3 nucleotides read TGTGCCAGCAGCTCCGATCCTAACTATGGCTACACCTTC.

The chain links TRBV10-3 to TRBJ2-1; D is undetermined. V was shortened by 4 bases and J by 3 bases, with 13 bases between the two germline ends. This CDR3 is 15 amino acids long. The germline gives CDR1 ENHRY, CDR2 SYGVKD. Here the CDR3 reads CAISVEGRNYNEQFF. Written as DNA, the CDR3 is TGTGCCATCAGTGTCGAAGGGCGAAACTACAATGAGCAGTTCTTC.

The CDR3 bases are TGTGCCAGCAGCCATAGGCAAAGCCTGGATTACGAGCAGTACTTC. Its translation: CASSHRQSLDYEQYF. J is TRBJ2-7 and V is TRBV14; D unresolved. V lost 3 bases, J lost 4 bases, and 16 bases lay in between. Looked up from germline, CDR1 is SGHDN and CDR2 is FVKESK. This CDR3 has 15 amino acids.

This clone has just a few counts. The CDR3 loop reads CASSPTFSGWNEQFF. The CDR3 nucleotides read TGCGCCAGCAGCCCTACCTTCTCTGGTTGGAATGAGCAGTTCTTC. V and J are TRBV4-1 and TRBJ2-1; D not resolved. Germline V gene lookup returns CDR1 MGHRA and CDR2 YSYEKL. CDR3 size: 15 residues. V lost 4 bases and J lost 7, with 17 bases in between.

The chain joins TRBV5-4 to TRBJ2-5; D gene uncertain. CDR3 length: 12 residues. With 5 bases removed from V and 2 bases from J, the gap between germline ends came to 7 bases. Germline V CDR1 and CDR2: SGHNT, YYREEE (reference sequence). CDR3 sequence: CASSRAQETQYF. The CDR3 region has the DNA TGTGCCAGCAGTCGGGCACAAGAGACCCAGTACTTC.

The chain is built from TRBV19 and TRBJ1-4; D gene ambiguous. The germline V gene encodes CDR1 LNHDA and CDR2 SQIVND (reference sequence). Trimming left V 5 bases short and J 8 bases short, with 15 bases between. CDR3 size: 14 residues. The CDR3 region is CASSPWDRREKLFF. DNA of the CDR3: TGTGCCAGTAGTCCCTGGGATCGTAGGGAAAAACTGTTTTTT.

The V call is TRBV2, the J call TRBJ1-1; D not resolved. Germline V lookup: CDR1 SNHLY, CDR2 FYNNEI. The CDR3 loop spans 14 amino acids. Trimming removed 10 bases from V and 0 bases from J, with 15 bases in between. CDR3 sequence: CATHQSAVNTEAFF. In nucleotides, the CDR3 is TGTGCCACCCATCAGAGCGCCGTGAACACTGAAGCTTTCTTT.

The chain is built from TRBV7-9 and TRBJ2-5; a weak D match, TRBD1 (6 bases). Matching the DNA end better, TRBJ2-7 makes the J call doubtful. The CDR3 totals 14 residues. Germline CDR1 SEHNR, CDR2 FQNEAQ (reference sequence). CDR3 region: CASSFGTSSYEQYF. The CDR3 nucleotides read TGTGCCAGCAGCTTCGGGACATCCTCCTACGAGCAGTACTTC.

The V and J genes are TRBV7-2 and TRBJ1-1; the D gene is possibly TRBD1 (6 bases). Germline V CDR1 and CDR2: SGHTA, FQGNSA. V was shortened by 2 bases and J by 0 bases, with 7 bases between the two germline ends. This CDR3 comprises 14 residues. CDR3 in amino acids: CASSLTGLNTEAFF. CDR3 DNA: TGTGCCAGCAGCTTAACAGGGCTGAACACTGAAGCTTTCTTT.

The chain employs TRBV28 and TRBJ1-2, with a possible D match to TRBD1 (6 bases). The CDR3 consists of 15 residues. Germline V lookup: CDR1 MDHEN, CDR2 SYDVKM. Deletions cut 1 base from V and 5 bases from J, with 14 bases between. CDR3 nucleotide sequence: TGTGCCAGCAGTTTATTAAACAGGGTGGGTTATGGCTACACCTTC. This codes for CASSLLNRVGYGYTF.

V is TRBV5-8 and J is TRBJ1-1, with TRBD1 matching over 8 bases. The CDR3 length is 18 residues. V was clipped by 5 bases and J by 4 bases; unmatched bases: 19. Germline values: CDR1 SGHTS, CDR2 YDEGEE. CDR3 bases: TGTGCCAGCAGTATCTTCTCCGGGACAGGCACCTTGGGCACTGAAGCTTTCTTT. Residues: CASSIFSGTGTLGTEAFF.

This chain connects TRBV19 to TRBJ2-3, with D possibly TRBD2 on 6 matching bases. Trimming stripped 8 bases from V and 6 bases from J, with 24 bases between. The CDR3 has 16 amino acids. The germline V gene encodes CDR1 LNHDA and CDR2 SQIVND (reference sequence). Here the CDR3 reads CASGPPLAGRSDTQYF. CDR3 in DNA: TGTGCCAGTGGCCCCCCACTAGCTGGAAGGTCGGATACGCAGTATTTT.

This chain joins TRBV11-1 and TRBJ2-3; D may match TRBD1 or TRBD2 (6 bases each). This CDR3 has 17 residues. CDR1 and CDR2 (germline): SGHAT, FQDESV (reference sequence). V was pared by 1 base and J by 1 base, with 15 bases between. In nucleotides, the CDR3 is TGTGCCAGCAGCTTAGGTCGGGGGCTCCTGGGCACAGATACGCAGTATTTT. Protein: CASSLGRGLLGTDTQYF.